The rows below give T cell receptor beta chains drawn from one sample of a study of CD8+CD57+ T cells in acquired aplastic anemia. TCRdb used MiXCR to reprocess the reads, holding one entry per CDR3 protein. The table lists roughly 220,000 distinct CDR3 sequences, less than 75% of them singletons. Sequenced sample: sorted CD4+, CD8+, or CD8+CD57+ T cells (not recorded which) from PBMCs. These receptors were taken from a human donor with aplastic anemia. Each CDR3 is given with its conserved first and last residue. D genes are given only for firm matches. The size entry is marked missing in some rows and otherwise reads once, few, many or a size class.

v_gene	d_gene	abundance	j_gene	CDR3aa	CDR3nt
TRBV6-4	TRBD1	.	TRBJ2-3	CASSETGGGTDTQYF	TGTGCCAGCAGTGAGACAGGGGGCGGCACAGATACGCAGTATTTT
TRBV15	.	few	TRBJ1-5	CATSRDQAGHQPQHF	TGTGCCACCAGCAGAGATCAGGCAGGGCATCAGCCCCAGCATTTT
TRBV19	.	.	TRBJ2-3	CASSIQLTDTQYF	TGTGCCAGTAGTATCCAGCTCACAGATACGCAGTATTTT
TRBV11-1	.	.	TRBJ1-1	CASSLATTKGTEAFF	TGTGCCAGCAGCTTAGCGACGACTAAGGGGACTGAAGCTTTCTTT
TRBV20-1	.	.	TRBJ1-3	CSTRDVQGMNTIYF	TGCAGTACTAGAGATGTCCAGGGAATGAACACCATATATTTT
TRBV19	.	.	TRBJ1-4	CASSTTLSSTNEKLFF	TGTGCCAGTAGTACGACATTATCCTCAACTAATGAAAAACTGTTTTTT
TRBV7-8	.	.	TRBJ1-1	CASSPQGTNTEAFF	TGTGCCAGCAGCCCACAGGGTACGAACACTGAAGCTTTCTTT
TRBV29-1	TRBD2	.	TRBJ2-1	CSVEGASGGSYNEQFF	TGCAGCGTTGAAGGGGCTAGCGGGGGGTCCTACAATGAGCAGTTCTTC
TRBV7-9	.	.	TRBJ2-3	CASSLGDFYTDTQYF	TGTGCCAGCAGCTTAGGGGACTTTTACACAGATACGCAGTATTTT
TRBV12-3/TRBV12-4	TRBD1	.	TRBJ1-5	CASSLEGAIHQPQHF	TGTGCCAGCAGTTTAGAGGGGGCGATTCATCAGCCCCAGCATTTT
TRBV24-1	.	.	TRBJ1-2	CATRGEGRNYGYTF	TGTGCCACCAGAGGGGAAGGGCGGAACTATGGCTACACCTTC
TRBV5-1	TRBD1	few	TRBJ2-1	CASSPGQGYNEQFF	TGCGCCAGCAGCCCCGGACAGGGATACAATGAGCAGTTCTTC
TRBV2	TRBD2	.	TRBJ2-3	CASSESRLTSYTDTQYF	TGTGCCAGCAGTGAATCCCGCCTGACTAGCTATACAGATACGCAGTATTTT
TRBV6-2/TRBV6-3	.	many	TRBJ2-7	CASSKRTDHYEQYF	TGTGCCAGCAGTAAAAGGACAGACCACTACGAGCAGTACTTC
TRBV6-4	TRBD1	.	TRBJ2-3	CASSGQGAADTQYF	TGTGCCAGCAGTGGACAGGGGGCCGCAGATACGCAGTATTTT
TRBV7-2	.	.	TRBJ1-1	CASSSHHRGLNTEAFF	TGTGCCAGCAGCTCGCACCATAGAGGTTTGAACACTGAAGCTTTCTTT
TRBV19	.	.	TRBJ1-1	CASSIGQGRAEAFF	TGTGCCAGTAGTATAGGGCAGGGAAGGGCTGAAGCTTTCTTT
TRBV29-1	TRBD1	few	TRBJ1-1	CSVNAGTGVNTEAFF	TGCAGCGTGAACGCCGGGACAGGGGTGAACACTGAAGCTTTCTTT
TRBV29-1	.	.	TRBJ2-7	CSYRRESSYEQYF	TGCAGCTACCGACGAGAAAGCTCCTACGAGCAGTACTTC
TRBV10-3	TRBD2	.	TRBJ2-1	CAISESQGLAGVEQFF	TGTGCCATCAGTGAGTCTCAGGGACTAGCGGGAGTCGAGCAGTTCTTC
TRBV20-1	.	once	TRBJ2-7	CSAPLGGPYEQYF	TGCAGTGCTCCCCTCGGGGGGCCCTACGAGCAGTACTTC
TRBV20-1	TRBD1	.	TRBJ2-3	CSATYRDRATDTQYF	TGCAGTGCTACTTACCGGGACAGGGCAACAGATACGCAGTATTTT
TRBV25-1	TRBD1	.	TRBJ2-5	CASSEGQGQETQYF	TGTGCCAGCAGTGAAGGACAGGGGCAAGAGACCCAGTACTTC
TRBV29-1	TRBD1	.	TRBJ2-7	CSVVGDRGGSYEQYF	TGCAGCGTTGTCGGGGACAGGGGCGGATCCTACGAGCAGTACTTC
TRBV5-5	.	once	TRBJ2-7	CASSDGTASSYEQYF	TGTGCCAGCAGCGACGGGACTGCGAGCTCCTACGAGCAGTACTTC
TRBV20-1	TRBD2	few	TRBJ2-1	CSASGGANYNEQFF	TGCAGTGCCAGCGGGGGGGCCAACTACAATGAGCAGTTCTTC
TRBV24-1	TRBD1	once	TRBJ2-1	CATGGTGTYNEQFF	TGTGCCACCGGTGGGACAGGGACTTACAATGAGCAGTTCTTC
TRBV10-3	.	.	TRBJ2-7	CAIGSLLYEQYF	TGTGCCATCGGCAGCCTTCTTTACGAGCAGTACTTC
TRBV7-8	TRBD1	.	TRBJ2-5	CASSPGQGHQETQYF	TGTGCCAGCAGCCCGGGACAGGGGCACCAAGAGACCCAGTACTTC
TRBV7-9	TRBD1	.	TRBJ2-7	CASSLTPRGNEQYF	TGTGCCAGCAGCTTAACCCCCAGGGGGAACGAGCAGTACTTC
TRBV19	TRBD1	.	TRBJ1-6	CASSSQDRTNSPLHF	TGTGCCAGTAGTTCCCAGGACAGGACTAATTCACCCCTCCACTTT
TRBV19	.	.	TRBJ2-7	CASSKESSYEQYF	TGTGCCAGTAGTAAGGAGAGCTCCTACGAGCAGTACTTC
TRBV5-1	.	.	TRBJ2-5	CASSLGEVRRETQYF	TGCGCCAGCAGCTTGGGTGAGGTTAGAAGAGAGACCCAGTACTTC
TRBV10-2	.	.	TRBJ2-1	CASRPDYNEQFF	TGCGCCAGCAGGCCGGACTACAATGAGCAGTTCTTC
TRBV4-1	TRBD1	.	TRBJ2-7	CASSQETGNEQYF	TGCGCCAGCAGCCAAGAGACAGGGAACGAGCAGTACTTC